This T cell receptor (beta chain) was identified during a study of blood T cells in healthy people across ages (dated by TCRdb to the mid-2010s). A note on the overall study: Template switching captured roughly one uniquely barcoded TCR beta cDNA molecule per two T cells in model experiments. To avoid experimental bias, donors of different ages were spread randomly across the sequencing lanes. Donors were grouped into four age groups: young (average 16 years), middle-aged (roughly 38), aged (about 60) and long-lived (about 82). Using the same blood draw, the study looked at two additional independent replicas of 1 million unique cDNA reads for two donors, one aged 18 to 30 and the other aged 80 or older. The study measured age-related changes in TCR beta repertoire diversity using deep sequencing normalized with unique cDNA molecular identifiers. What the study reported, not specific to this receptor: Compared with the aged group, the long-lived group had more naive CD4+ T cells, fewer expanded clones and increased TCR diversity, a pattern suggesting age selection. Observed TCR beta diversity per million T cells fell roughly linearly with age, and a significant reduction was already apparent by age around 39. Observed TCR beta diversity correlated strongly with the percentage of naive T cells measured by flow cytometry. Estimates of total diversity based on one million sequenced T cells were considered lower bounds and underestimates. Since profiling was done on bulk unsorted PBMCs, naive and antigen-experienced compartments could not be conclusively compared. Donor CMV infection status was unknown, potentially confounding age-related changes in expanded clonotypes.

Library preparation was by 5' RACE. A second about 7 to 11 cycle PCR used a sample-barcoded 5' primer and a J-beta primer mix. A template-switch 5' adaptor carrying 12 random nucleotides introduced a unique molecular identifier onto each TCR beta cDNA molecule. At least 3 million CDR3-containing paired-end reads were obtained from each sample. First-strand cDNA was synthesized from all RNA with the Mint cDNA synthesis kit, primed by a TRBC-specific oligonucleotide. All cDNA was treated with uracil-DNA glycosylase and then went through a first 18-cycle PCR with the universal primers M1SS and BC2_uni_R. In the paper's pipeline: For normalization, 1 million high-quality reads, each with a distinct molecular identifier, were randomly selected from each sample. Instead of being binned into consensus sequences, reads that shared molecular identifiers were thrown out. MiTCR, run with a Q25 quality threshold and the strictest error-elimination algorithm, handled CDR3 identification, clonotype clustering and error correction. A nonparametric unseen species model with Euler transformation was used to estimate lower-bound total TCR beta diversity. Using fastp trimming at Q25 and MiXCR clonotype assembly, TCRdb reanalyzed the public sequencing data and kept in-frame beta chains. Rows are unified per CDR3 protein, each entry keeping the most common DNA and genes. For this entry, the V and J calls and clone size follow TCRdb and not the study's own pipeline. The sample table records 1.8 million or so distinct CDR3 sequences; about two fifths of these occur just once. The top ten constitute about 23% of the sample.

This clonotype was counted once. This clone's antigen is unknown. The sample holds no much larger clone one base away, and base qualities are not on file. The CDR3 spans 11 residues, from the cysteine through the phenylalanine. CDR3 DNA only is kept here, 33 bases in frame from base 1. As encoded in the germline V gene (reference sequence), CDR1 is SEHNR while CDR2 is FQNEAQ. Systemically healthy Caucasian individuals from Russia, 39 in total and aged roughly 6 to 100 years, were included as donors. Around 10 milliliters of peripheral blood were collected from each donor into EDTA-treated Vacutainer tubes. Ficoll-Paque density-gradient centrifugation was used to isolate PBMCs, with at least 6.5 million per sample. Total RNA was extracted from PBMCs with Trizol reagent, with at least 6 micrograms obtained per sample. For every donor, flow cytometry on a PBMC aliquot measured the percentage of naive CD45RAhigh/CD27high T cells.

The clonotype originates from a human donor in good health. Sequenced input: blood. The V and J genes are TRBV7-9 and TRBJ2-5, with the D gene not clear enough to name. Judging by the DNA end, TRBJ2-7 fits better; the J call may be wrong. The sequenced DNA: TGTGCCAGCAGCTTATATCTCGAGCAGTACTTC. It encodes CASSLYLEQYF.